Following are 5 T cell receptor beta chains from one sample sequenced in a study of cytomegalovirus exposure and HLA in healthy donors. 60 Vbeta and 13 Jbeta primers were used in PCR. Assay: immunoSEQ multiplex PCR; the TCRdb copy retains only in-frame clones and omits some. The table shows more than 30,000 clones, with around 70% occurring only once. The sequencing sample was made of PBMCs. The origin of the receptors is a man younger than 40 in good health and CMV-seronegative.

The CDR3 region has the DNA TGCGCCAGCAGCGCTACTAGCGGGGGGGCAAATGAGCAGTTCTTC. It translates to CASSATSGGANEQFF. The chain uses TRBV5-1 and TRBJ2-1, with TRBD2 matching over 13 bases. This CDR3 is 15 amino acids long. In germline, CDR1 is SGHRS, CDR2 YFSETQ. J was trimmed by 7 bases and V by 4 bases; bases with no gene match: 5.

The V call is TRBV5-1, the J call TRBJ1-1, with D possibly TRBD1 on 5 matching bases. Germline V CDR1 and CDR2: SGHRS, YFSETQ. Trimming cost V 0 bases and J 1 base, with 10 bases left between them. CDR3 size: 15 residues. CDR3 protein: CASSLVWGGNTEAFF. In DNA form, the CDR3 reads TGCGCCAGCAGCTTGGTGTGGGGGGGGAACACTGAAGCTTTCTTT.

The chain has TRBV19 and TRBJ1-4, with D tentatively TRBD1 (5 bases). V was trimmed by 5 bases and J by 8 bases, leaving 21 bases between them. The CDR3 contains 16 residues. Per germline, CDR1 LNHDA and CDR2 SQIVND (reference sequence). CDR3 region: CASSPTWGGLNEKLFF. Written as DNA, the CDR3 is TGTGCCAGTAGTCCCACGTGGGGGGGATTGAACGAAAAACTGTTTTTT.

This clone was picked up a small number of times. The chain carries TRBV27 and TRBJ2-7; TRBD2 might be the D (6 bases). Germline V gives CDR1 MNHEY, CDR2 SMNVEV (reference sequence). Trimming stripped 7 bases from V and 5 bases from J, with 18 bases between. The CDR3 is 14 amino acids. This CDR3 is CASKPAGPIHEQYF. The CDR3 nucleotides read TGTGCCAGCAAACCAGCGGGTCCCATCCACGAGCAGTACTTC.

The chain employs TRBV7-2 and TRBJ2-3; 8 bases agree with TRBD2. There are 15 residues in the CDR3. Trimming removed 5 bases from V and 4 bases from J; junction bases left unmatched: 8. Germline-derived CDR1 and CDR2 are SGHTA and FQGNSA. Here the CDR3 reads CASSTSGSWADTQYF. The DNA of the CDR3 is TGTGCCAGCAGCACAAGCGGGAGCTGGGCAGATACGCAGTATTTT.